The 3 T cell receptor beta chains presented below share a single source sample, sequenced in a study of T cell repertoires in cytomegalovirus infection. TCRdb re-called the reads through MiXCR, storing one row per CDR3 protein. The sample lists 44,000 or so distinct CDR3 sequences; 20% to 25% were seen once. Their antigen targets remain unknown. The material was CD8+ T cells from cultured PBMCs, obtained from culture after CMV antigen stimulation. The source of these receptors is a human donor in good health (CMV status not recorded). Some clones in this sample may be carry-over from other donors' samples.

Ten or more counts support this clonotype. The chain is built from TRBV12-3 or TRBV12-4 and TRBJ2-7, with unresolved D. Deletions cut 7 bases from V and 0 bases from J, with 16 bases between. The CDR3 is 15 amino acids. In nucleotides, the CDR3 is TGTGCCAGCATCCCGGATTCCTCTAGCTCCTACGAGCAGTACTTC. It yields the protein CASIPDSSSSYEQYF.

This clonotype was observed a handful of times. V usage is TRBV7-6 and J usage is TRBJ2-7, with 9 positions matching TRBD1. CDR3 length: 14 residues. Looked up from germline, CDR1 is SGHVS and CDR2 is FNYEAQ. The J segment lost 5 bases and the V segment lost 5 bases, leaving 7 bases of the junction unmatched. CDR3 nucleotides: TGTGCCAGCAGCCTCCGGGACAGGGCGGACGAGCAGTACTTC. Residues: CASSLRDRADEQYF.

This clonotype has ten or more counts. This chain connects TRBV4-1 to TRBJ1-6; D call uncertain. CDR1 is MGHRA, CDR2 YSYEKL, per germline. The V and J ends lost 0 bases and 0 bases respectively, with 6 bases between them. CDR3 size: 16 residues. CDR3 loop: CASSQDSSSYNSPLHF. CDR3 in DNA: TGCGCCAGCAGCCAAGATTCAAGCTCCTATAATTCACCCCTCCACTTT.